This TCR beta chain came from a study of shared clonotypes between healthy human individuals. Study-level findings and limits: What rarefaction showed was incomplete sorted-subset sequencing despite large depth.

Measured with immunoSEQ multiplex PCR; TCRdb has only the in-frame clones, and not every one. The sample consists of over 2 million clones, roughly 94% of them appearing once. J gave up 2 bases and V 3 bases, and 9 bases lay outside the gene matches. Per the germline V gene, CDR1 is ENHRY and CDR2 is SYGVKD. The CDR3 spans 17 residues. As to this clone: Its specificity is not known.

This chain joins TRBV10-3 and TRBJ2-2, with 7 bases aligning to TRBD2. The TCR sequence derives from a man aged 18-30 years in good health. Sequencing was carried out using naive CD4+ T cells sorted from blood. Sample subset: CD45RA+ positively selected. This CDR3 is CAISDWALADNTGELFF. The CDR3 DNA is TGTGCCATCAGTGATTGGGCGCTAGCGGATAACACCGGGGAGCTGTTTTTT.